This T cell receptor beta chain was sequenced in a study of cytomegalovirus exposure and HLA in healthy donors. Broader study findings: Most of the TCR beta V segments (in an earlier analysis) were productive either about 87% or about 30% of the time. Cytomegalovirus association was listed for roughly 160 TCR beta chains. In a later analysis, specific HLA alleles were associated with around 17,000 TCR beta sequences at a 0.05 false discovery rate. DRB1 showed the most TCR associations and HLA-C the fewest in a later analysis, as rates varied by HLA locus.

The PCR used 60 Vbeta and 13 Jbeta primers. Data came from immunoSEQ multiplex PCR; TCRdb stores just in-frame clones and leaves some out. The sample gives about 110,000 clones, about four fifths of which show up once; roughly 6.5% is in the top ten. This clone was seen just once. Its antigen is not identified. The germline V gene has CDR1 MNHEY and CDR2 SVGAGI. The CDR3 extends over 15 amino acids. Unmatched junction bases numbered 8, after V lost 7 bases and J lost 1 base. The origin of this receptor is a woman in her 50s in good health and CMV-seropositive. V and J are TRBV6-5 and TRBJ1-2; 8 bases map to TRBD1. The specimen was PBMCs. The DNA for the CDR3 is TGTGCCAGCACCCCGACAGGGGCAATTAACTATGGCTACACCTTC. Amino acid sequence: CASTPTGAINYGYTF.